The 27 T cell receptor beta chains reported below all come from one sample, sequenced in a study of beta chain features in type 1 diabetes. The authors reverse transcribed all of the isolated RNA, so sequencing captured expressed TCRB transcripts. TCRdb's table, derived via immunoSEQ multiplex PCR, lists solely in-frame clones and lacks some. The sample records 250,000 or so clones, 25% to 35% being singletons. Material for sequencing was central memory CD4+ T cells from blood. These receptors were obtained from a man under 40 in good health.

The chain links TRBV25-1 to TRBJ2-5, with 12 bases fitting TRBD1. Germline V gives CDR1 MGHDK, CDR2 SYGVNS. The ends lost 1 base at V and 4 bases at J; junction bases unmatched: 4. The CDR3 runs 16 residues. CDR3 DNA: TGTGCCAGCAGTGAATTGGGGACAGGGGGCGGAGAGACCCAGTACTTC. Its protein product is CASSELGTGGGETQYF. The full variable domain, with the rest looked up from reference TRBV25-1 and TRBJ2-5, is EADIYQTPRYLVIGTGKKITLECSQTMGHDKMYWYQQDPGMELHLIHYSYGVNSTEKGDLSSESTVSRIRTEHFPLTLESARPSHTSQYLCASSELGTGGGETQYFGPGTRLLVL.

This clone was detected a few times. V and J are TRBV29-1 and TRBJ2-5; D gene unclear. CDR1 is SQVTM and CDR2 is ANQGSEA in the germline V gene. Trimming pared 1 base from V and 3 bases from J, leaving 6 bases between. The CDR3 runs to 12 residues. The CDR3 here is CSVEGLKETQYF. The CDR3 bases are TGCAGCGTTGAAGGGCTTAAAGAGACCCAGTACTTC.

The rearrangement joins TRBV27 to TRBJ1-6, with D possibly being TRBD1 (6 bases). The CDR3 is made up of 15 amino acids. Per germline, CDR1 MNHEY and CDR2 SMNVEV (reference sequence). Trimming took off 6 bases at V and 8 bases at J, with 17 bases between the two ends. The DNA of the CDR3 is TGTGCCAGCAGGAAGGCTAACAGGGTCGATTCACCCCTCCACTTT. Translating gives CASRKANRVDSPLHF.

This clone was observed once. The chain couples TRBV28 to TRBJ2-4; D gene uncertain. The CDR3 runs 14 residues. V lost 3 bases to trimming and J lost 2 bases, with 8 bases between them. The germline V gene has CDR1 MDHEN and CDR2 SYDVKM. The DNA for the CDR3 is TGTGCCAGCAGTTTTGTGGGTACCAAAAACATTCAGTACTTC. This encodes CASSFVGTKNIQYF.

This clone has more than one count but fewer than ten. This sequence joins TRBV20-1 and TRBJ2-3; D remains unclear. Germline V gene lookup returns CDR1 DFQATT and CDR2 SNEGSKA (reference sequence). CDR3 length: 11 residues. The CDR3 protein is CGVLISDTQYF. Here the CDR3 DNA reads TGCGGCGTCCTTATATCGGATACGCAGTATTTT.

The chain recombines TRBV6-5 with TRBJ2-1; 8 bases align to TRBD1. Germline CDR1 is MNHEY and CDR2 is SVGAGI. V lost 6 bases to trimming and J lost 6 bases; unmatched junction nucleotides: 10. The CDR3 sequence is 15 residues long. DNA for the CDR3: TGTGCCAGCAGCACATCAGGGGACAGGATCAATGAGCAGTTCTTC. It yields the protein CASSTSGDRINEQFF.

V usage is TRBV19 and J usage is TRBJ2-1, with a weak D call TRBD2 (7 bases). The V and J ends lost 7 bases and 11 bases respectively, with 21 bases between them. This CDR3 spans 14 amino acids. Germline V CDR1 and CDR2: LNHDA, SQIVND (reference sequence). CDR3 in amino acids: CASTPQAQGTKQFF. Here the CDR3 DNA reads TGTGCCAGTACCCCCCAGGCGCAGGGGACTAAGCAGTTCTTC. Full variable domain (missing parts from reference TRBV19 and TRBJ2-1): DGGITQSPKYLFRKEGQNVTLSCEQNLNHDAMYWYRQDPGQGLRLIYYSQIVNDFQKGDIAEGYSVSREKKESFPLTVTSAQKNPTAFYLCASTPQAQGTKQFFGPGTRLTVL.

In this sample, this clone turned up a few times. This chain uses TRBV29-1 with TRBJ2-1; the match to TRBD2 covers 12 bases. After removal of 4 bases from V and 1 base from J, the junction contained 2 bases not matched to a gene. Germline V lookup: CDR1 SQVTM, CDR2 ANQGSEA. This CDR3 contains 15 residues. In DNA form, the CDR3 reads TGCAGCGTTGCAACTAGCGGGAGGTCCTACAATGAGCAGTTCTTC. Translating it yields CSVATSGRSYNEQFF.

This sequence joins TRBV29-1 and TRBJ2-1, with D possibly matching TRBD1 (6 bases). V lost 7 bases and J 5 bases, leaving 12 bases between the germline ends. This CDR3 contains 12 residues. Germline V gene data show CDR1 as SQVTM and CDR2 as ANQGSEA. The CDR3, as DNA: TGCAGCGAGGGACATGGGGACAATGAGCAGTTCTTC. Amino acid sequence: CSEGHGDNEQFF.

This clone was picked up a small number of times. The chain uses TRBV5-1 and TRBJ2-7, with 10 bases that match TRBD2. The CDR3 runs 18 residues. V shed 4 bases and J 0 bases; nucleotides not matched to a gene: 13. In germline, CDR1 is SGHRS, CDR2 YFSETQ. The CDR3 coding sequence is TGCGCCAGCAGCCTGACATCTAGCGGGAGCTCGTTCTCCTACGAGCAGTACTTC. Translating gives CASSLTSSGSSFSYEQYF.

V is TRBV19 and J is TRBJ2-3; D is unresolved. V was clipped by 3 bases and J by 10 bases, with 14 bases between them. The length of the CDR3 is 13 residues. The germline V gene encodes CDR1 LNHDA and CDR2 SQIVND (reference sequence). Written as DNA, the CDR3 is TGTGCCAGTAGTATGAACCACGTAAAGTCGCAGTATTTT. It encodes CASSMNHVKSQYF. The full variable domain, its missing parts supplied by reference TRBV19 and TRBJ2-3, is DGGITQSPKYLFRKEGQNVTLSCEQNLNHDAMYWYRQDPGQGLRLIYYSQIVNDFQKGDIAEGYSVSREKKESFPLTVTSAQKNPTAFYLCASSMNHVKSQYFGPGTRLTVL.

In its sample, this clone was seen a few times. The rearrangement uses TRBV28 and TRBJ1-2; TRBD1 matches at 10 bases. Germline V gene lookup returns CDR1 MDHEN and CDR2 SYDVKM. The CDR3 has 18 amino acids. Trimming took 8 bases from V and 1 from J; bases not matched to a gene: 16. CDR3: CASRIRDRGRRGNYGYTF. The CDR3 DNA sequence: TGTGCCAGCCGCATCCGGGACAGGGGTCGCCGGGGTAACTATGGCTACACCTTC.

This clone was recorded many times. This sequence joins TRBV14 and TRBJ2-1; D unclear. V lost 4 bases and J lost 6, with 4 bases in between. The CDR3 has 11 amino acids. CDR1 is SGHDN and CDR2 is FVKESK in the germline V gene. The CDR3 is CASSRANEQFF. For the CDR3, the DNA is TGTGCCAGCAGCCGAGCCAATGAGCAGTTCTTC.

The J gene is TRBJ2-7, the V gene TRBV4-3; TRBD2 might be the D (6 bases). The CDR3 spans 15 residues. Deletions cut 1 base from V and 3 bases from J, with 13 bases between. CDR1 is LGHNA, CDR2 YSLEER, per germline. CDR3 nucleotide sequence: TGCGCCAGCAGCCAAGGTGGTAGCGGCCACTACGAGCAGTACTTC. This gives the protein CASSQGGSGHYEQYF.

The sample holds a few counts of this clone. The rearrangement uses TRBV6-1 and TRBJ1-1; D gene uncertain. The germline V gene has CDR1 MNHNS and CDR2 SASEGT. The CDR3 covers 11 residues. V dropped 4 bases and J dropped 9 bases, with 9 bases sitting between them. CDR3 sequence reads: CASSAFLQAFF. In nucleotides, the CDR3 is TGTGCCAGCAGTGCCTTTCTACAAGCTTTCTTT.

The chain uses TRBV30 and TRBJ1-5; D is possibly TRBD1 (5 bases). Germline CDR1 GTSNPN, CDR2 SVGIG (reference sequence). The V and J ends lost 1 base and 6 bases respectively, with 10 bases between them. This CDR3 region has 13 residues. The CDR3 bases are TGTGCCTGGAGTGCTCAGGGAGTTCAGCCCCAGCATTTT. It codes for CAWSAQGVQPQHF.

This clone showed up just a few times. The chain uses TRBV19 and TRBJ1-1; 9 bases are shared with TRBD1. V dropped 6 bases and J dropped 1; count of bases not matched to a gene: 0. CDR3 length: 13 amino acids. In germline, CDR1 is LNHDA, CDR2 SQIVND (reference sequence). CDR3 nucleotide sequence: TGTGCCAGTAGGGGACAGGGGAACACTGAAGCTTTCTTT. This encodes CASRGQGNTEAFF.

V gene TRBV7-2 combines with J gene TRBJ2-7, with D perhaps matching TRBD1 or TRBD2 (5 bases each). The CDR3 sequence is 14 residues long. V lost 5 bases and J 4 bases, leaving 15 bases between the germline ends. Germline V CDR1 and CDR2: SGHTA, FQGNSA. The CDR3 reads CASSRGRGLYEQYF. The CDR3 nucleotides read TGTGCCAGCAGCCGCGGACGGGGCCTATACGAGCAGTACTTC.

This chain joins TRBV9 and TRBJ2-1, with 7 positions matching TRBD2. The ends lost 2 bases at V and 6 bases at J; junction bases unmatched: 8. CDR1 is SGDLS, CDR2 YYNGEE, per germline. This CDR3 is 15 amino acids long. The CDR3 region is CASSVVAGVSNEQFF. The CDR3 nucleotides are TGTGCCAGCAGCGTTGTTGCGGGAGTATCCAATGAGCAGTTCTTC. Full variable domain (outside the CDR3, taken from reference TRBV9 and TRBJ2-1): DSGVTQTPKHLITATGQRVTLRCSPRSGDLSVYWYQQSLDQGLQFLIQYYNGEERAKGNILERFSAQQFPDLHSELNLSSLELGDSALYFCASSVVAGVSNEQFFGPGTRLTVL.

This clone turned up a few times. The chain combines TRBV7-9 with TRBJ2-3, with 7 bases aligning to TRBD1. Germline CDR1 SEHNR, CDR2 FQNEAQ (reference sequence). The junction had 10 bases not matched to a gene; V was cut back by 6 bases and J by 4 bases. This CDR3 has 15 residues. The CDR3 spells CASRPQGGFADTQYF. The CDR3 DNA reads TGTGCCAGCAGGCCCCAAGGGGGCTTCGCAGATACGCAGTATTTT.

A note on this clone: Other DNA sequences in this sample translate to the same CDR3. The genes are TRBV29-1 and TRBJ2-3, with TRBD1 identical over 7 bases. This CDR3 has 15 residues. Germline values: CDR1 SQVTM, CDR2 ANQGSEA. V lost 0 bases and J lost 5; bases outside the gene matches: 8. The chain's CDR3 is CSVEEGRGRGDTQYF. The CDR3 DNA is TGCAGCGTTGAAGAAGGAAGGGGGCGAGGAGATACGCAGTATTTT.

The CDR3 DNA is TGTGCCACTAGCGGGGGACCCACAGATACGCAGTATTTT. This gives the protein CATSGGPTDTQYF. This sequence joins TRBV30 and TRBJ2-3; 11 positions match TRBD2. Germline CDR1 is GTSNPN and CDR2 is SVGIG (reference sequence). The CDR3 sequence is 13 residues long. The V and J ends lost 8 bases and 2 bases, in that order; junction bases with no gene match: 3.

The chain has TRBV5-6 and TRBJ2-3; a weak D match, TRBD2 (5 bases). The CDR3 covers 17 residues. The germline gives CDR1 SGHDT, CDR2 YYEEEE. V was trimmed by 2 bases and J by 1 base, leaving 17 bases between them. The CDR3 here is CASSLPSRDSGTDTQYF. As DNA, the CDR3 is TGTGCCAGCAGCTTACCTAGCCGCGATTCCGGCACAGATACGCAGTATTTT.

Only a few counts were recorded for this clone. The chain uses TRBV28 and TRBJ2-7; 8 bases map to TRBD2. The V gene end was trimmed by 6 bases and the J gene end by 1 base; junction bases not matched to a gene: 5. Germline V gene sequence: CDR1 MDHEN, CDR2 SYDVKM. The CDR3 contains 14 residues. CDR3 coding DNA: TGTGCCAGCAGGAACAGCGGGGGATCCTACGAGCAGTACTTC. Translating it yields CASRNSGGSYEQYF.

This chain joins TRBV14 and TRBJ2-1; 7 bases fit TRBD1. The junction had 4 bases not matched to a gene; V was cut back by 4 bases and J by 1 base. Germline V gives CDR1 SGHDN, CDR2 FVKESK. The CDR3 contains 15 residues. CDR3 region: CASSREGASYNEQFF. For the CDR3, the DNA is TGTGCCAGCAGCCGCGAGGGGGCTTCCTACAATGAGCAGTTCTTC.

For this clone: A much larger clone differs by one base, so this may be a read error. Different DNA sequences within this sample yield the same CDR3. J is TRBJ2-5 and V is TRBV28; no definite D call. The CDR3 has 11 residues. Trimming removed 6 bases at V and 2 bases at J, with 4 bases between. From germline, CDR1 is MDHEN and CDR2 SYDVKM. CDR3 in DNA: TGTGCCAGCAGATTACAAGAGACCCAGTACTTC. Encoded protein: CASRLQETQYF.

In this sample, this clone turned up a few times. V and J are TRBV6-1 and TRBJ2-1; D may be TRBD1 (7 bases). Germline loops: CDR1 MNHNS, CDR2 SASEGT. Between the trimmed V and J ends, which lost 1 base and 9 bases, there was a span of 22 bases. The CDR3 consists of 17 residues. The CDR3 nucleotides are TGTGCCAGCAGTGAAGTTGAAGTATGGAGGGGGCAGGGTGAGCAGTTCTTC. Residues: CASSEVEVWRGQGEQFF.